These 27 T cell receptor beta chains were all obtained from the same sample, sequenced in a study of PD-1 blockade in mismatch repair-deficient tumors. Method: immunoSEQ multiplex PCR; TCRdb's copy keeps in-frame clones and lacks some. Here the sample spans about 130,000 clones, 88% being singletons. Sequencing used peripheral blood, obtained 70 to 72 weeks after starting pembrolizumab. The receptors originated from an adult with mismatch repair-deficient cancer.

The chain has TRBV4-1 and TRBJ2-7; the match to TRBD2 covers 14 bases. The trim removed 2 bases at V and 4 bases at J, leaving 7 bases unmatched. Germline V gene data show CDR1 as MGHRA and CDR2 as YSYEKL. The CDR3 loop spans 17 amino acids. The CDR3 nucleotides read TGCGCCAGCAGCCAATCTCCGACTAGCGGGAGGGGATACGAGCAGTACTTC. This translates into CASSQSPTSGRGYEQYF.

The chain recombines TRBV4-1 with TRBJ2-7, with 7 bases matching TRBD1. Germline CDR1 MGHRA, CDR2 YSYEKL. V shed 4 bases, J shed 2 bases, and the junction held 5 bases outside the gene matches. The CDR3 is 14 amino acids. The CDR3 sequence is CASSPIGTAYEQYF. Here the CDR3 DNA reads TGCGCCAGCAGCCCTATCGGGACAGCCTACGAGCAGTACTTC.

This clone was picked up a small number of times. V and J are TRBV7-8 and TRBJ2-5; 7 bases match TRBD1. Losses at the gene ends were 5 bases for V and 4 bases for J; bases not matched to a gene: 10. The CDR3 contains 15 residues. CDR1 and CDR2 from the germline V gene are SGHVS and FQNEAQ. The CDR3 coding sequence is TGTGCCAGCAGCGAACAGGGGTCACCGAGAGAGACCCAGTACTTC. Translating it yields CASSEQGSPRETQYF.

V is TRBV30 and J is TRBJ2-1; the D gene is possibly TRBD2 (5 bases). Germline CDR1 and CDR2: GTSNPN and SVGIG (reference sequence). The V end was cut by 7 bases, the J end by 15 bases, with 19 bases between. The CDR3 contains 11 residues. Written as DNA, the CDR3 is TGTGCCTTTTCCGCCGGCCCGGGGTGGTTCTTC. As protein: CAFSAGPGWFF. Full variable domain (outside the CDR3, taken from reference TRBV30 and TRBJ2-1): SQTIHQWPATLVQPVGSPLSLECTVEGTSNPNLYWYRQAAGRGLQLLFYSVGIGQISSEVPQNLSASRPQDRQFILSSKKLLLSDSGFYLCAFSAGPGWFFGPGTRLTVL.

This clone was recorded only once. The rearrangement uses TRBV5-1 and TRBJ1-1; TRBD1 aligns across 8 bases. The CDR3 runs 14 residues. V was clipped by 4 bases and J by 1 base; unmatched bases: 3. Per the germline V gene, CDR1 is SGHRS and CDR2 is YFSETQ. CDR3 amino acids: CASSTGTGNTEAFF. CDR3 in DNA: TGCGCCAGCAGCACCGGGACAGGGAACACTGAAGCTTTCTTT.

This sequence joins TRBV5-4 and TRBJ1-2, with 7 positions matching TRBD1. This CDR3 spans 12 amino acids. CDR1 is SGHNT and CDR2 is YYREEE in the germline V gene (reference sequence). V lost 1 base, J lost 8 bases, and 2 bases stayed unmatched. The CDR3 here is CASSLRTGGYTF. The CDR3 DNA reads TGTGCCAGCAGCTTGCGGACAGGCGGCTACACCTTC.

This clone was recorded a few times. This sequence joins TRBV7-9 and TRBJ2-1; 11 bases fit TRBD2. The CDR3 has 12 amino acids. The V gene end was trimmed by 3 bases and the J gene end by 15 bases; junction bases not matched to a gene: 4. CDR1 SEHNR and CDR2 FQNEAQ come from the germline V gene (reference sequence). The CDR3 nucleotides are TGTGCCAGCAGCTTGTTAGCGGGAGGGGTGTTCTTC. Translating it yields CASSLLAGGVFF.

There are a few counts of this clone. One end of the junction does not line up with germline, which may come from a read error. The chain has TRBV6-5 and TRBJ2-3, with 7 bases identical to TRBD2. From germline, CDR1 is MNHEY and CDR2 SVGAGI. The CDR3 is 15 amino acids. CDR3 coding DNA: TGTGCCAGCAGTCTAGGGGAGGGAAGCAAAGATACGCAGTATTTT. It encodes CASSLGEGSKDTQYF.

This clone has only a few counts. This chain joins TRBV5-1 and TRBJ2-7; 7 bases line up with TRBD1. The CDR3 spans 15 residues. V was pared by 1 base and J by 1 base, with 5 bases of the junction left unmatched. Germline assignment: CDR1 SGHRS and CDR2 YFSETQ. CDR3 protein: CASSLLTGLSYEQYF. The DNA of the CDR3 is TGCGCCAGCAGCTTGTTGACAGGGTTGTCCTACGAGCAGTACTTC.

V gene TRBV9 combines with J gene TRBJ2-2, with 7 bases matching TRBD2. The CDR3 length is 17 residues. Per the germline V gene, CDR1 is SGDLS and CDR2 is YYNGEE. The ends lost 1 base at V and 1 base at J; junction bases unmatched: 7. CDR3 amino acids: CASSVSIRTRNTGELFF. The CDR3, as DNA: TGTGCCAGCAGCGTATCCATCAGGACTAGGAACACCGGGGAGCTGTTTTTT.

This clone turned up a few times. The germline gene is not matched at one end of the junction; a read error may be the cause. The chain has TRBV14 and TRBJ2-5; no clear D gene. CDR1 SGHDN and CDR2 FVKESK come from the germline V gene. The CDR3 sequence is 11 residues long. CDR3 sequence: CASSQALWVDF. The CDR3, as DNA: TGTGCCAGCAGCCAAGCCCTCTGGGTAGACTTC.

The chain carries TRBV30 and TRBJ1-2; 9 bases are a match to TRBD1. Germline CDR1 GTSNPN, CDR2 SVGIG (reference sequence). J lost 1 base, V lost 4 bases, and 10 bases had no gene match. CDR3 length: 16 residues. In nucleotides, the CDR3 is TGTGCCTGGACCCCCTTGGGGACAGGGAGTAACTATGGCTACACCTTC. The encoded protein is CAWTPLGTGSNYGYTF.

V and J are TRBV6-6 and TRBJ2-7; no definite D call. Germline V CDR1 and CDR2: MNHNY, SVGAGI (reference sequence). V was trimmed by 2 bases and J by 1 base, leaving 15 bases between them. The CDR3 runs 16 residues. The CDR3 DNA sequence: TGTGCCAGCAGTTACCCACAGAATATTAGGTCCTACGAGCAGTACTTC. This sequence encodes CASSYPQNIRSYEQYF.

The V gene is TRBV28, the J gene TRBJ1-5; unclear D gene. The V end lost 6 bases, the J end lost 2 bases, and 14 bases lay between the germline ends. The CDR3 totals 15 residues. Germline V gives CDR1 MDHEN, CDR2 SYDVKM. In DNA, the CDR3 is TGTGCCAGCAGCCCCCGGATGAGGGGCAATCAGCCCCAGCATTTT. The encoded protein is CASSPRMRGNQPQHF.

J is TRBJ2-7 and V is TRBV11-1; D ambiguous. Germline CDR1 is SGHAT and CDR2 is FQDESV (reference sequence). The CDR3 is 14 residues long. V lost 8 bases and J 2 bases, leaving 16 bases between the germline ends. In nucleotides, the CDR3 is TGTGCCAGCGCACCCCAGGCGGTGACCTACGAGCAGTACTTC. Protein sequence: CASAPQAVTYEQYF.

V gene TRBV14 combines with J gene TRBJ2-7; D possibly uses TRBD1 or TRBD2 (5 bases each). This CDR3 has 14 amino acids. Deletions cut 1 base from V and 6 bases from J, with 13 bases between. Germline assignment: CDR1 SGHDN and CDR2 FVKESK. In DNA form, the CDR3 reads TGTGCCAGCAGCCAAGCGTTATGGGGGAGCGAGCAGTACTTC. Its translation: CASSQALWGSEQYF.

J is TRBJ2-7 and V is TRBV12-1. TRBV12-1 is a pseudogene locus. The CDR3 runs 12 residues. CDR3 sequence (DNA): TGTGCCACCTGGGGGATTAGGGAGGAGCAGTACTTC. Residues: CATWGIREEQYF.

In this sample, this clone turned up a few times. The chain employs TRBV7-9 and TRBJ1-2, with 7 bases identical to TRBD1. Germline CDR1 and CDR2: SEHNR and FQNEAQ (reference sequence). CDR3 length: 13 residues. Trimming removed 5 bases from V and 8 bases from J; junction bases left unmatched: 8. The CDR3 bases are TGTGCCAGCAGCCCGGGACAGACTCGAGGCTACACCTTC. Residues: CASSPGQTRGYTF.

The V call is TRBV6-5, the J call TRBJ2-3, with D hard to call. CDR3 length: 15 residues. Germline V lookup: CDR1 MNHEY, CDR2 SVGAGI. Trimming shortened V by 6 bases and J by 0 bases, and 13 bases separated the two germline ends. The CDR3 region has the DNA TGTGCCAGCAGCAAGCTTGGAAGTAGCACAGATACGCAGTATTTT. Protein sequence: CASSKLGSSTDTQYF.

The J gene is TRBJ1-1, the V gene TRBV19, with TRBD1 as a possible D gene (6 bases). This CDR3 region has 14 residues. Trimming removed 9 bases from V and 8 bases from J, with 22 bases in between. From germline, CDR1 is LNHDA and CDR2 SQIVND (reference sequence). CDR3 sequence reads: CASRGPTGYEEAFF. DNA of the CDR3: TGTGCCAGCCGAGGACCCACAGGGTATGAAGAAGCTTTCTTT.

Note on this clone: One end of the junction is discordant with germline, which a read error may explain. This chain uses TRBV6-5 with TRBJ2-7, with D hard to call. The CDR3 has 11 residues. From germline, CDR1 is MNHEY and CDR2 SVGAGI. This CDR3 reads CATSEGHEQYF. DNA for the CDR3: TGTGCCACCAGTGAAGGCCACGAGCAGTACTTC.

The V call is TRBV29-1, the J call TRBJ2-2; D remains ambiguous. CDR1 and CDR2 (germline): SQVTM, ANQGSEA. This CDR3 region has 14 residues. Trimming removed 0 bases from V and 5 bases from J, with 10 bases in between. CDR3 nucleotide sequence: TGCAGCGTTGAAGAGGGTCGAGCGACCGGGGAGCTGTTTTTT. Protein: CSVEEGRATGELFF.

The chain employs TRBV25-1 and TRBJ1-1, with D tentatively TRBD1 (6 bases). Germline V gene data show CDR1 as MGHDK and CDR2 as SYGVNS. Trimming took 2 bases from V and 2 from J, leaving 12 bases between them. The CDR3 loop spans 15 amino acids. CDR3 nucleotide sequence: TGTGCCAGCAGTGAAGTAACGGGGGCAAACACTGAAGCTTTCTTT. It translates to CASSEVTGANTEAFF.

This chain joins TRBV6-6 and TRBJ2-7; D remains ambiguous. Germline CDR1 and CDR2: MNHNY and SVGAGI (reference sequence). The CDR3 is 13 amino acids. Trimming left V 3 bases short and J 3 bases short, with 9 bases between. Here the CDR3 reads CASSYVADYEQYF. For the CDR3, the DNA is TGTGCCAGCAGTTATGTGGCGGACTACGAGCAGTACTTC.

The rearrangement uses TRBV6-1 and TRBJ2-7; possibly TRBD2 for D (7 bases). Trimming cost V 2 bases and J 5 bases, with 16 bases left between them. The CDR3 is 15 residues long. CDR1 is MNHNS and CDR2 is SASEGT in the germline V gene. The chain's CDR3 is CASSEQVRGRDEQYF. The DNA for the CDR3 is TGTGCCAGCAGTGAACAAGTAAGGGGGAGGGACGAGCAGTACTTC.

This clone was found once. This sequence joins TRBV4-3 and TRBJ2-7; a weak D match, TRBD2 (6 bases). Trimming left V 3 bases short and J 2 bases short, with 11 bases between. CDR3 length equals 14 residues. In germline, CDR1 is LGHNA, CDR2 YSLEER. This chain's CDR3 is CASSQGGPTYEQYF. For the CDR3, the DNA is TGCGCCAGCAGCCAGGGGGGACCTACCTACGAGCAGTACTTC.

This chain uses TRBV5-4 with TRBJ1-1; no clear D gene. Looked up from germline, CDR1 is SGHNT and CDR2 is YYREEE (reference sequence). CDR3 length: 12 amino acids. V was cut by 3 bases and J by 4 bases, with 7 bases left in between. The CDR3, as DNA: TGTGCCAGCAGCTCTCATACCACTGAAGCTTTCTTT. Translating it yields CASSSHTTEAFF.